Presented here are 10 T cell receptor beta chains from one specimen sequenced in a study of blood T cell repertoires in COVID-19. Profiling relied on immunoSEQ multiplex PCR, and the TCRdb table lists in-frame clones only, not all of them. Among around 170,000 clones, around 80% were seen once, and the ten largest hold around 15%. The sample comprised peripheral blood. The receptors come from a man aged 30 to 39 with active or convalescent COVID-19.

The chain joins TRBV5-6 to TRBJ2-1; D is perhaps TRBD1 (5 bases). Germline V lookup: CDR1 SGHDT, CDR2 YYEEEE. This CDR3 has 19 residues. V was clipped by 1 base and J by 10 bases, with 30 bases between them. The CDR3 sequence: CASSLRQGKVGSHRMEQFF. The CDR3 DNA sequence: TGTGCCAGCAGCTTGAGGCAGGGAAAAGTAGGGTCCCACCGGATGGAGCAGTTCTTC.

The chain links TRBV7-9 to TRBJ2-7, with D possibly being TRBD1 (5 bases). In germline, CDR1 is SEHNR, CDR2 FQNEAQ (reference sequence). This CDR3 region has 15 residues. V lost 1 base and J lost 0, with 10 bases in between. The CDR3 DNA is TGTGCCAGCAGCTTAGGGGGTGGGGCCTCCTACGAGCAGTACTTC. Protein product: CASSLGGGASYEQYF.

This chain uses TRBV14 with TRBJ2-1; TRBD1 is a possible D gene (5 bases). Germline values: CDR1 SGHDN, CDR2 FVKESK. V dropped 0 bases and J dropped 15 bases, with 12 bases sitting between them. CDR3 length equals 12 residues. DNA for the CDR3: TGTGCCAGCAGCCAAGATCCCAGGGTGACGTTCTTC. Protein sequence: CASSQDPRVTFF. The entire variable domain, with the rest obtained from reference TRBV14 and TRBJ2-1, is as follows: EAGVTQFPSHSVIEKGQTVTLRCDPISGHDNLYWYRRVMGKEIKFLLHFVKESKQDESGMPNNRFLAERTGGTYSTLKVQPAELEDSGVYFCASSQDPRVTFFGPGTRLTVL.

The CDR3 DNA reads TGTGCCAGCAGGGAGACTGGAGGGGGCGAACAACTGTTTTTT. Translated, it gives CASRETGGGEQLFF. The chain is built from TRBV6-5 and TRBJ1-4, with 7 bases lining up with TRBD1. J lost 12 bases, V lost 6 bases, and 13 bases had no gene match. The CDR3 runs 14 residues. CDR1 and CDR2 from the germline V gene are MNHEY and SVGAGI.

The chain couples TRBV5-1 to TRBJ1-1; D not certain. The CDR3 sequence is 13 residues long. The ends were cut back, 4 bases at V and 5 bases at J, with 12 bases in the middle. Per germline, CDR1 SGHRS and CDR2 YFSETQ. Here the CDR3 reads CASSRSYGTEAFF. CDR3 DNA: TGCGCCAGCAGCCGGAGCTATGGAACTGAAGCTTTCTTT.

This clone appeared a single time. The V and J genes are TRBV3-1 (or the pseudogene TRBV3-2) and TRBJ1-5, with 8 bases aligning to TRBD1. The germline V gene has CDR1 LGHDT and CDR2 YNNKEL (reference sequence). J lost 1 base, V lost 1 base, and 6 bases had no gene match. The CDR3 totals 17 residues. CDR3 nucleotides: TGTGCCAGCAGCCAAGGGCCCACAGGGGGAAGCAATCAGCCCCAGCATTTT. It translates to CASSQGPTGGSNQPQHF.

The CDR3 sequence: CASSAGTGAGWEQYV. CDR3 nucleotide sequence: TGCGCCAGCAGTGCAGGGACAGGGGCCGGTTGGGAGCAGTACGTC. The V gene is TRBV10-2, the J gene TRBJ2-7, with 10 bases fitting TRBD1. The CDR3 covers 15 residues. CDR1 is WSHSY and CDR2 is SAAADI in the germline V gene. Trimming cost V 4 bases and J 7 bases; bases outside gene matches: 10.

The rearrangement uses TRBV19 and TRBJ1-1, with TRBD1 as a possible D gene (6 bases). The CDR3 spans 13 residues. V lost 7 bases and J lost 4, with 13 bases in between. Germline V gives CDR1 LNHDA, CDR2 SQIVND (reference sequence). The CDR3 loop reads CASTEGGGTEAFF. CDR3 DNA: TGTGCCAGTACCGAAGGGGGGGGCACTGAAGCTTTCTTT.

This chain joins TRBV9 and TRBJ1-2; a weak D match, TRBD1 (5 bases). Germline loops: CDR1 SGDLS, CDR2 YYNGEE. This CDR3 has 17 amino acids. V gave up 3 bases and J gave up 4 bases, with 22 bases separating them. The CDR3 spells CASSERDRDSRSYGYTF. In DNA, the CDR3 is TGTGCCAGCAGCGAGCGGGACCGGGATTCCCGTAGCTATGGCTACACCTTC.

As for this clone: This sample also contains other DNA sequences that code for the same CDR3. The CDR3, as DNA: TGTGCCAGTAGGGACAGGGGAAATCAGCCCCAGCATTTT. It specifies CASRDRGNQPQHF. The V call is TRBV19, the J call TRBJ1-5; 9 bases agree with TRBD1. Trimming took 6 bases from V and 4 from J; bases not matched to a gene: 1. In germline, CDR1 is LNHDA, CDR2 SQIVND (reference sequence). This CDR3 comprises 13 residues.